The clone carrying this TCR beta chain was seen ten or more times. What it binds is unknown. 5'RACE with constant-segment primers built TCRalpha and TCRbeta cDNA libraries with UMIs. A single record per CDR3 protein comes from TCRdb applying MiXCR to the 5' RACE reads. Among roughly 510,000 distinct CDR3 sequences listed, approximately 15% were seen once. This record comes from a study of T-cell memory formation after mild COVID-19. Study-level results: CD4+ contracting clones were found mainly in CM and EM, and CD8+ ones in EMRA.

Germline loops: CDR1 DFQATT, CDR2 SNEGSKA (reference sequence). The CDR3 is 19 amino acids. Trimming took off 0 bases at V and 8 bases at J, with 29 bases between the two ends. Sequencing was done on a sample of PBMCs or a T cell subset sorted from them (not recorded which). This receptor was identified in an adult woman who had mild COVID-19 (a few samples of this study predate the infection). Cell type and time point are not known. The rearrangement joins TRBV20-1 to TRBJ2-1, with a possible D match to TRBD2 (7 bases). The CDR3 reads CSAREIVPVARGGGYEQFF. As DNA, the CDR3 is TGCAGTGCTAGAGAAATCGTTCCCGTTGCTCGGGGAGGGGGATATGAGCAGTTCTTC.